The present entry profiles one T cell receptor beta chain with its context. Antigen unknown. Libraries were prepared by immunoSEQ multiplex PCR; TCRdb keeps only in-frame clonotypes and omits some of them. The repertoire has around 140,000 clones, 75% to 90% of them found once; the top ten carry 5%. These data are taken from a study of Ad26.COV2.S vaccination and SARS-CoV-2 variants. Study findings and constraints: The analyses of TCR breadth and depth may have understated the size of total T cell responses.

The junction had 9 bases not matched to a gene; V was cut back by 6 bases and J by 5 bases. From germline, CDR1 is LGHDT and CDR2 YNNKEL (reference sequence). CDR3 length equals 16 residues. The starting material was peripheral blood, obtained after recovery from COVID-19. The sequence was collected from a human donor who had recovered from COVID-19. The V call is TRBV3-1 (or the pseudogene TRBV3-2), the J call TRBJ1-6, with 8 bases fitting TRBD1. CDR3 nucleotides: TGTGCCAGCAGTCCAGCGGACAGGGAAGATAATTCACCCCTCCACTTT. Residues: CASSPADREDNSPLHF.